Below, 12 T cell receptor beta chains from the same sample are listed, as sequenced in a study of blood T cell repertoires in COVID-19. Here immunoSEQ multiplex PCR was the method, and the copy in TCRdb shows in-frame clones only, minus some. The table shows roughly 250,000 clones, with around four fifths occurring only once. The source material was PBMCs or T cells enriched from blood (not recorded which). Receptors were obtained from a woman in her thirties or forties who had been exposed to COVID-19.

This chain links TRBV11-3 with TRBJ2-5; 12 bases fit TRBD1. Germline values: CDR1 SGHNT, CDR2 YENEEA. CDR3 length equals 15 residues. V lost 5 bases and J lost 4; bases outside the gene matches: 5. The CDR3 DNA reads as TGTGCCAGCAGCCCCGGGACAGGGGGCCGAGAGACCCAGTACTTC. It encodes CASSPGTGGRETQYF.

V usage is TRBV7-9 and J usage is TRBJ2-5, with D perhaps TRBD2 (6 bases). V was shortened by 2 bases and J by 5 bases, with 12 bases between the two germline ends. The CDR3 is made up of 14 amino acids. The germline V gene encodes CDR1 SEHNR and CDR2 FQNEAQ (reference sequence). The CDR3 loop is CASSLTAGRETQYF. The CDR3 DNA sequence: TGTGCCAGCAGCTTAACTGCGGGGAGGGAGACCCAGTACTTC.

The gene calls are TRBV6-5 and TRBJ2-7, with a possible D match to TRBD1 (5 bases). This CDR3 has 12 residues. CDR1 is MNHEY, CDR2 SVGAGI, per germline. Trimming cost V 8 bases and J 4 bases, with 12 bases left between them. DNA for the CDR3: TGTGCCAGCTGTCCAGGGAATTACGAGCAGTACTTC. It is translated as CASCPGNYEQYF.

The chain joins TRBV7-2 to TRBJ2-1, with 11 bases fitting TRBD2. V shed 5 bases, J shed 8 bases, and the junction held 14 bases outside the gene matches. The germline CDR1 and CDR2 sequences are SGHTA and FQGNSA. This CDR3 has 17 amino acids. The CDR3 sequence is CASSPYSGGAQRDEQFF. The CDR3, as DNA: TGTGCCAGCAGCCCTTATAGCGGGGGGGCACAACGGGATGAGCAGTTCTTC.

CDR3 nucleotide sequence: TGTGCCAGCAGTTCGCAGGGGGCCCCCAACTATGGCTACACCTTC. Translating gives CASSSQGAPNYGYTF. The chain is built from TRBV27 and TRBJ1-2, with 8 bases identical to TRBD1. V gave up 4 bases and J gave up 2 bases; unmatched junction bases: 6. The CDR3 sequence is 15 residues long. From germline, CDR1 is MNHEY and CDR2 SMNVEV (reference sequence).

The rearrangement uses TRBV6-5 and TRBJ1-2, with D perhaps TRBD1 (6 bases). This CDR3 spans 13 amino acids. Germline loops: CDR1 MNHEY, CDR2 SVGAGI. V lost 2 bases to trimming and J lost 7 bases, with 11 bases between them. The CDR3, as DNA: TGTGCCAGCAGTTACGGGAACAGGGCTGGCTACACCTTC. Protein sequence: CASSYGNRAGYTF.

V is TRBV7-9 and J is TRBJ2-3, with TRBD1 matching over 7 bases. The CDR3 is 15 amino acids. With V trimmed by 5 bases and J by 6 bases, 11 bases remained unmatched. Germline V lookup: CDR1 SEHNR, CDR2 FQNEAQ (reference sequence). CDR3 loop: CASSERGGGQDTQYF. The CDR3 bases are TGTGCCAGCAGCGAAAGGGGTGGGGGACAGGATACGCAGTATTTT.

The chain combines TRBV11-2 with TRBJ1-2; 12 positions agree with TRBD1. V lost 5 bases, J lost 4 bases, and 5 bases stayed unmatched. Germline V gene data show CDR1 as SGHAT and CDR2 as FQNNGV. CDR3 size: 15 residues. CDR3 sequence: CASSTGQGAPYGYTF. CDR3 nucleotides: TGTGCCAGCAGCACGGGACAGGGGGCTCCCTATGGCTACACCTTC.

V usage is TRBV9 and J usage is TRBJ1-2, with 9 bases fitting TRBD1. V lost 0 bases to trimming and J lost 3 bases; unmatched junction nucleotides: 3. Germline loops: CDR1 SGDLS, CDR2 YYNGEE. This CDR3 is 15 amino acids long. This chain's CDR3 is CASSVGTGDYYGYTF. The CDR3, as DNA: TGTGCCAGCAGCGTAGGGACAGGGGACTACTATGGCTACACCTTC.

The CDR3 loop reads CASSPKDTVNTEAFF. The CDR3 DNA follows: TGTGCCAGCAGCCCAAAAGACACAGTGAACACTGAAGCTTTCTTT. The V call is TRBV7-9, the J call TRBJ1-1; D uncertain. V gave up 5 bases and J gave up 0 bases, with 13 bases separating them. CDR1 is SEHNR and CDR2 is FQNEAQ in the germline V gene (reference sequence). The CDR3 totals 15 residues.

V is TRBV4-3 and J is TRBJ2-7, with 7 bases that match TRBD1. The germline CDR1 and CDR2 sequences are LGHNA and YSLEER. V lost 0 bases, J lost 4 bases, and 6 bases stayed unmatched. The CDR3 has 15 residues. The CDR3 reads CASSQDFSRGYEQYF. The CDR3 nucleotides read TGCGCCAGCAGCCAAGATTTCAGCAGGGGGTACGAGCAGTACTTC.

Concerning this clone: Other nucleotide sequences in the sample specify the same CDR3. V gene TRBV7-8 combines with J gene TRBJ1-2; the D gene is possibly TRBD1 (6 bases). The CDR3 is made up of 12 amino acids. V lost 5 bases and J 3 bases, leaving 7 bases between the germline ends. CDR1 SGHVS and CDR2 FQNEAQ come from the germline V gene. The CDR3 DNA sequence: TGTGCCAGCAGCCACAGGGACTATGGCTACACCTTC. Protein product: CASSHRDYGYTF.